Each of the 27 T cell receptor beta chains below was sequenced from the same sample in a study of shared clonotypes between healthy human individuals. The method was immunoSEQ multiplex PCR; TCRdb's version includes in-frame clones alone and lacks a portion of them. The table shows some 580,000 clones, with 95% to 98% occurring only once. Cells designated naive CD8 were CD45RO-negative and were positively selected for CCR7, with terminally differentiated effector memory CD45RA+ cells excluded. The sequenced sample consisted of naive CD8+ T cells sorted from blood. The source is a man aged 30-40 years in good health.

J is TRBJ2-7 and V is TRBV6-5; a possible D gene is TRBD1 (5 bases). The CDR3 is made up of 12 amino acids. Between the trimmed V and J ends, which lost 5 bases and 3 bases, there was a span of 8 bases. The V gene's germline CDR1 is MNHEY and CDR2 SVGAGI. Written as DNA, the CDR3 is TGTGCCAGCAGTGGTCAGGGCTACGAGCAGTACTTC. Protein: CASSGQGYEQYF.

The V and J genes are TRBV7-9 and TRBJ2-1; D perhaps matches TRBD1 (6 bases). Germline CDR1 reads SEHNR; CDR2 reads FQNEAQ (reference sequence). Trimming removed 0 bases from V and 4 bases from J, with 22 bases in between. The CDR3 is 19 amino acids. The CDR3 is CASSLAPSPVDSVYNEQFF. The DNA for the CDR3 is TGTGCCAGCAGCTTAGCCCCATCCCCCGTGGACAGCGTTTACAATGAGCAGTTCTTC.

This rearrangement joins TRBV4-2 to TRBJ2-6; 8 bases are a match to TRBD2. CDR3 length: 18 amino acids. CDR1 LGHNA and CDR2 YNFKEQ come from the germline V gene. With 4 bases clipped from V and 2 bases from J, the junction kept 10 bases outside the gene matches. The CDR3 coding sequence is TGTGCCAGCAGCCGAACTCCGGGACTAGTTACTGGGGCCAACGTCCTGACTTTC. Protein product: CASSRTPGLVTGANVLTF.

J is TRBJ2-1 and V is TRBV5-4; D remains ambiguous. Germline assignment: CDR1 SGHNT and CDR2 YYREEE (reference sequence). The CDR3 length is 11 residues. V was pared by 4 bases and J by 15 bases, with 14 bases between. CDR3 DNA sequence: TGTGCCAGCAGCCTCCCCCAGCAGAGGTTCTTC. As protein: CASSLPQQRFF.

Only a few counts were recorded for this clone. This chain connects TRBV4-2 to TRBJ2-7; 9 nucleotides agree with TRBD2. The trim removed 3 bases at V and 4 bases at J, leaving 13 bases unmatched. Germline V gene data show CDR1 as LGHNA and CDR2 as YNFKEQ. CDR3 length equals 17 residues. CDR3 nucleotide sequence: TGTGCCAGCAGCCAGTTTTTCAAGACTAGCGGAGGGTACGAGCAGTACTTC. As protein: CASSQFFKTSGGYEQYF.

The V and J genes are TRBV5-4 and TRBJ2-1; perhaps D is TRBD1 or TRBD2 (5 bases each). Germline V gene lookup returns CDR1 SGHNT and CDR2 YYREEE (reference sequence). Trimming took 4 bases from V and 8 from J, leaving 19 bases between them. The CDR3 covers 15 residues. The CDR3 nucleotides read TGTGCCAGCAGCCCAGGGCCGGGACCGGACGATGAGCAGTTCTTC. Protein sequence: CASSPGPGPDDEQFF.

V usage is TRBV2 and J usage is TRBJ1-5; no definite D call. The germline V gene encodes CDR1 SNHLY and CDR2 FYNNEI. V lost 6 bases to trimming and J lost 2 bases, with 14 bases between them. The CDR3 spans 15 residues. CDR3 region: CASSPAPSGNQPQHF. In DNA form, the CDR3 reads TGTGCCAGCAGCCCGGCCCCTTCGGGCAATCAGCCCCAGCATTTT.

The chain has TRBV7-9 and TRBJ2-3; possible D gene TRBD2, 6 bases. Germline V lookup: CDR1 SEHNR, CDR2 FQNEAQ (reference sequence). This CDR3 comprises 19 residues. V was shortened by 8 bases and J by 0 bases, with 27 bases between the two germline ends. DNA for the CDR3: TGTGCCAGCGGGGGGAGACGTAGCGGACCTGCCCCTAGCACAGATACGCAGTATTTT. The encoded protein is CASGGRRSGPAPSTDTQYF. The complete variable domain, with remaining parts taken from reference TRBV7-9 and TRBJ2-3, reads DTGVSQNPRHKITKRGQNVTFRCDPISEHNRLYWYRQTLGQGPEFLTYFQNEAQLEKSRLLSDRFSAERPKGSFSTLEIQRTEQGDSAMYLCASGGRRSGPAPSTDTQYFGPGTRLTVL.

J is TRBJ2-1 and V is TRBV10-2; D is possibly TRBD1 (5 bases). The V gene's germline CDR1 is WSHSY and CDR2 SAAADI. The length of the CDR3 is 13 residues. V lost 7 bases and J 6 bases, leaving 13 bases between the germline ends. This chain's CDR3 is CASTQNQGNEQFF. CDR3 bases: TGCGCCAGCACTCAGAATCAGGGCAATGAGCAGTTCTTC.

The chain combines TRBV7-2 with TRBJ2-7; 12 bases line up with TRBD2. The CDR3 totals 14 residues. V trimming: 6 bases; J trimming: 4 bases; junction bases outside the gene matches: 4. Per germline, CDR1 SGHTA and CDR2 FQGNSA. Here the CDR3 reads CASRPTSGGYEQYF. DNA for the CDR3: TGTGCCAGCAGACCTACTAGCGGGGGGTACGAGCAGTACTTC.

The rearrangement uses TRBV7-6 and TRBJ2-7; 7 bases are shared with TRBD1. The CDR3 length is 14 residues. In germline, CDR1 is SGHVS, CDR2 FNYEAQ. The junction had 5 bases not matched to a gene; V was cut back by 5 bases and J by 1 base. The CDR3 DNA follows: TGTGCCAGCAGCCTACGGGACAGTTCCTACGAGCAGTACTTC. This sequence encodes CASSLRDSSYEQYF.

This chain uses TRBV27 with TRBJ2-1; TRBD2 matches 11 bases. This CDR3 has 16 residues. CDR1 is MNHEY and CDR2 is SMNVEV in the germline V gene (reference sequence). Trimming cost V 11 bases and J 7 bases; bases outside gene matches: 16. Written as DNA, the CDR3 is TGTGCCCCGCTTCTAACTAGCGGGAGTAGTGGGAATGAGCAGTTCTTC. It codes for CAPLLTSGSSGNEQFF.

The rearrangement links TRBV21-1 to TRBJ2-1; the table's TRBD2 call for D was not verified on the DNA. TRBV21-1 is deemed a pseudogene. The CDR3 covers 15 residues. CDR3 DNA: TGTGCCAGCAGCAAAGTAGCGGGAGGGCCCGATGAGCAGTTCTTC. Its translation is CASSKVAGGPDEQFF.

The V gene is TRBV2, the J gene TRBJ2-5; 7 positions agree with TRBD1. Germline values: CDR1 SNHLY, CDR2 FYNNEI. The CDR3 runs to 17 residues. V was clipped by 4 bases and J by 0 bases; unmatched bases: 11. Here the CDR3 DNA reads TGTGCCAGCAGTGTAAATACGAACGGGACAGACCAAGAGACCCAGTACTTC. It encodes CASSVNTNGTDQETQYF.

The gene calls are TRBV7-9 and TRBJ2-5; TRBD2 agrees at 9 bases. The CDR3 length is 15 residues. CDR1 and CDR2 from the germline V gene are SEHNR and FQNEAQ (reference sequence). Trimming at V came to 1 base and at J to 3 bases, leaving 3 bases not matched to a gene. CDR3 loop: CASSLVAGGEETQYF. The DNA for the CDR3 is TGTGCCAGCAGCTTAGTTGCGGGAGGGGAAGAGACCCAGTACTTC.

V usage is TRBV7-7 and J usage is TRBJ2-2, with 8 bases lining up with TRBD2. The CDR3 length is 13 residues. Per the germline V gene, CDR1 is SSHAT and CDR2 is FNYEAQ (reference sequence). Here the CDR3 DNA reads TGTGCTAGCGGGGTTTATGGGGCCGGGGAGCTGTTTTTT. This translates into CASGVYGAGELFF.

On this clone itself: The junction shows a germline mismatch at one end, possibly a read error. This chain uses TRBV7-7 with TRBJ2-5; 10 bases agree with TRBD2. The CDR3 is made up of 14 amino acids. The germline gives CDR1 SSHAT, CDR2 FNYEAQ (reference sequence). The CDR3: CASSLAGGRETQYF. In DNA form, the CDR3 reads TGTGCTAGCAGCTTAGCGGGAGGAAGAGAGACCCAGTACTTC.

The rearrangement joins TRBV11-3 to TRBJ2-7; D might be TRBD2 (5 bases). The V end lost 6 bases, the J end lost 0 bases, and 9 bases lay between the germline ends. The germline CDR1 and CDR2 sequences are SGHNT and YENEEA. CDR3 size: 13 residues. CDR3 sequence (DNA): TGTGCCAGCAGTCCAGAGGGCTCCTACGAGCAGTACTTC. Protein: CASSPEGSYEQYF.

The chain joins TRBV10-3 to TRBJ1-2, with unresolved D. V was cut by 0 bases and J by 2 bases, with 10 bases left in between. CDR3 length equals 15 residues. The germline V gene has CDR1 ENHRY and CDR2 SYGVKD. The CDR3 DNA sequence: TGTGCCATCAGTGAGTCGATGGGCGGGAACTATGGCTACACCTTC. Protein product: CAISESMGGNYGYTF.

The chain uses TRBV4-1 and TRBJ1-2, with 8 bases that match TRBD1. CDR1 is MGHRA, CDR2 YSYEKL, per germline. V shed 2 bases, J shed 7 bases, and the junction held 6 bases outside the gene matches. The CDR3 sequence is 14 residues long. The CDR3 DNA is TGCGCCAGCAGCCAATCAAGGACAGGGTCTGGCTACACCTTC. Translating gives CASSQSRTGSGYTF.

The genes are TRBV6-1 and TRBJ2-1; 7 positions agree with TRBD2. The CDR3 is 16 amino acids. The germline V gene has CDR1 MNHNS and CDR2 SASEGT. The V gene end was trimmed by 3 bases and the J gene end by 3 bases; junction bases not matched to a gene: 8. The DNA for the CDR3 is TGTGCCAGCAGTGATACGGGACTAAGGCTCTACAATGAGCAGTTCTTC. Encoded protein: CASSDTGLRLYNEQFF.

The CDR3 region is CASINPVFSGSGYGYTF. The DNA for the CDR3 is TGTGCCAGCATTAATCCAGTCTTCTCAGGGTCCGGCTATGGCTACACCTTC. The chain carries TRBV7-9 and TRBJ1-2; the D gene is possibly TRBD1 (5 bases). Germline loops: CDR1 SEHNR, CDR2 FQNEAQ (reference sequence). The CDR3 loop spans 17 amino acids. Trimming removed 7 bases at V and 4 bases at J, with 25 bases between.

The rearrangement uses TRBV11-2 and TRBJ1-3, with unresolved D. V shed 5 bases and J shed 0 bases, with 11 bases lying between them. This CDR3 is 15 amino acids long. Germline CDR1 SGHAT, CDR2 FQNNGV. CDR3 DNA sequence: TGTGCCAGCAGCCCAGGACGGACCTCTGGAAACACCATATATTTT. Its protein product is CASSPGRTSGNTIYF. Combining the CDR3 with reference TRBV11-2 and TRBJ1-3 gives the whole variable domain EAGVAQSPRYKIIEKRQSVAFWCNPISGHATLYWYQQILGQGPKLLIQFQNNGVVDDSQLPKDRFSAERLKGVDSTLKIQPAKLEDSAVYLCASSPGRTSGNTIYFGEGSWLTVV.

This chain uses TRBV5-1 with TRBJ2-7; D possibly corresponds to TRBD1 (6 bases). Germline CDR1 is SGHRS and CDR2 is YFSETQ. Trimming shortened V by 0 bases and J by 4 bases, and 11 bases separated the two germline ends. CDR3 size: 14 residues. The CDR3 nucleotides read TGCGCCAGCAGCTTGGCCTACAGGGATTACGAGCAGTACTTC. Translation: CASSLAYRDYEQYF.

The chain couples TRBV28 to TRBJ2-1; D is undetermined. This CDR3 contains 13 residues. The V gene's germline CDR1 is MDHEN and CDR2 SYDVKM. V was shortened by 2 bases and J by 3 bases, with 5 bases between the two germline ends. The CDR3: CASSLQHYNEQFF. The CDR3 DNA follows: TGTGCCAGCAGTTTACAGCACTACAATGAGCAGTTCTTC.

The genes are TRBV29-1 and TRBJ2-1; a possible D gene is TRBD2 (7 bases). V shed 2 bases and J shed 6 bases, with 14 bases lying between them. CDR3 length: 14 amino acids. From germline, CDR1 is SQVTM and CDR2 ANQGSEA. This CDR3 is CSVERGGRVNEQFF. DNA for the CDR3: TGCAGCGTTGAAAGGGGGGGGCGGGTCAATGAGCAGTTCTTC.

V and J are TRBV7-8 and TRBJ2-1; TRBD1 agrees at 11 bases. The CDR3 runs to 17 residues. The trim removed 0 bases at V and 4 bases at J, leaving 5 bases unmatched. Germline lookup yields CDR1 SGHVS and CDR2 FQNEAQ. The CDR3 sequence: CASSLAPGTGGYNEQFF. DNA for the CDR3: TGTGCCAGCAGCTTAGCGCCCGGGACAGGGGGATACAATGAGCAGTTCTTC.